One sample yielded the 17 T cell receptor beta chains listed below, sequenced in a study of blood T cells in healthy people across ages. Next came a second PCR, run for about 7 to 12 cycles, which used a sample-barcoded 5' primer along with a J-beta primer mix. TCRdb re-analysed the 5' RACE reads in MiXCR, keeping a single row per CDR3 protein. The sample holds fewer than 2,000,000 distinct CDR3 sequences, 30% to 35% seen once. The sample taken for sequencing was blood. These receptors were collected from a woman aged 25 to 39 in good health.

This clonotype has just a few counts. V is TRBV28 and J is TRBJ2-7, with a possible D match to TRBD1 (5 bases). V shed 2 bases and J shed 1 base, with 12 bases lying between them. The CDR3 runs 15 residues. Germline V lookup: CDR1 MDHEN, CDR2 SYDVKM. CDR3 region: CASSLAAGWSYEQYF. DNA for the CDR3: TGTGCCAGCAGTTTAGCTGCAGGGTGGTCCTACGAGCAGTACTTC.

This clonotype was recorded a few times. The V call is TRBV28, the J call TRBJ1-1, with D uncertain. Germline V lookup: CDR1 MDHEN, CDR2 SYDVKM. This CDR3 region has 13 residues. V was shortened by 3 bases and J by 3 bases, with 8 bases between the two germline ends. CDR3 nucleotides: TGTGCCAGCAGTTTTTTCGGGTACACTGAAGCTTTCTTT. This encodes CASSFFGYTEAFF.

DNA of the CDR3: TGTGCCAGCAGCGTTCGGCCGAGCACAGATACGCAGTATTTT. Amino acids: CASSVRPSTDTQYF. The chain uses TRBV9 and TRBJ2-3; D not certain. Germline assignment: CDR1 SGDLS and CDR2 YYNGEE. V lost 2 bases and J lost 0, with 7 bases in between. CDR3 length: 14 residues.

The table lists this clonotype with many counts. The V call is TRBV20-1, the J call TRBJ2-1; a possible D gene is TRBD2 (5 bases). This CDR3 comprises 14 residues. Germline CDR1 DFQATT, CDR2 SNEGSKA (reference sequence). V shed 3 bases and J shed 6 bases, with 15 bases lying between them. This chain's CDR3 is CSASRRGRSNEQFF. The CDR3 region has the DNA TGCAGTGCTAGTCGACGGGGTCGGAGCAATGAGCAGTTCTTC.

The chain carries TRBV18 and TRBJ2-5, with 8 bases lining up with TRBD1. Germline trimming cut 3 bases from V and 5 bases from J; bases unmatched to any gene: 8. The CDR3 contains 15 residues. CDR1 KGHSH and CDR2 LQKENI come from the germline V gene. CDR3 nucleotide sequence: TGTGCCAGCTCACCTAACAGGGGGATGTTCGAGACCCAGTACTTC. This encodes CASSPNRGMFETQYF.

V gene TRBV19 combines with J gene TRBJ2-7; D is perhaps TRBD1 (5 bases). With 3 bases removed from V and 5 bases from J, the gap between germline ends came to 11 bases. This CDR3 is 13 amino acids long. Per the germline V gene, CDR1 is LNHDA and CDR2 is SQIVND (reference sequence). The CDR3 nucleotides read TGTGCCAGTAGTATCAGGGTACCGGACGAGCAGTACTTC. Protein sequence: CASSIRVPDEQYF.

In the case of this clonotype: At one end, the junction sequence differs from germline, possibly due to a read error. The V and J genes are TRBV2 and TRBJ1-2, with D unclear. The germline gives CDR1 SNHLY, CDR2 FYNNEI. This CDR3 has 11 residues. The CDR3 DNA follows: TGTGCCGCCAGCGGTGCCAATGGCTGCACCTTC. Its protein product is CAASGANGCTF. Supplemented by reference TRBV2 and TRBJ1-2, the full variable domain reads EPEVTQTPSHQVTQMGQEVILRCVPISNHLYFYWYRQILGQKVEFLVSFYNNEISEKSEIFDDQFSVERPDGSNFTLKIRSTKLEDSAMYFCAASGANGCTFGSGTRLTVV.

This clonotype was observed a few times. The CDR3 DNA reads as TGTGCCAGCAGAGACGGAGGGGTCAAATCGGAGCAGTACTTC. Translated: CASRDGGVKSEQYF. The chain has TRBV6-2 or TRBV6-3 and TRBJ2-7; D is possibly TRBD2 (6 bases). The V gene lost 6 bases and the J gene lost 7 bases, with 19 bases spanning the gap. Germline V gene sequence: CDR1 MNHEY, CDR2 SVGEGT. This CDR3 is built from 14 residues.

There are many counts of this clonotype. J is TRBJ1-2 and V is TRBV29-1, with a tentative D call TRBD1 (6 bases). CDR3 size: 12 residues. Germline V gives CDR1 SQVTM, CDR2 ANQGSEA. With 0 bases removed from V and 7 bases from J, the gap between germline ends came to 9 bases. The CDR3 DNA is TGCAGCGTTGAAGATCAGGGGAGTGGCTACACCTTC. It specifies CSVEDQGSGYTF. The complete variable domain, with remaining parts taken from reference TRBV29-1 and TRBJ1-2, reads SAVISQKPSRDICQRGTSLTIQCQVDSQVTMMFWYRQQPGQSLTLIATANQGSEATYESGFVIDKFPISRPNLTFSTLTVSNMSPEDSSIYLCSVEDQGSGYTFGSGTRLTVV.

The CDR3 spells CAISQGAGDGELFF. CDR3 in DNA: TGTGCCATCAGTCAAGGGGCAGGCGACGGGGAGCTGTTTTTT. The V call is TRBV10-3, the J call TRBJ2-2; maybe TRBD1 (5 bases). Germline loops: CDR1 ENHRY, CDR2 SYGVKD. Between the trimmed V and J ends, which lost 5 bases and 7 bases, there was a span of 14 bases. The CDR3 consists of 14 residues.

The CDR3 nucleotides read TGTGCCATCCAAGGAGCGAACACCGGGGAGCTGTTTTTT. Translated: CAIQGANTGELFF. The chain couples TRBV28 to TRBJ2-2; the D is unclear. With 10 bases removed from V and 0 bases from J, the gap between germline ends came to 9 bases. Looked up from germline, CDR1 is MDHEN and CDR2 is SYDVKM. This CDR3 contains 13 residues.

This clonotype was seen ten or more times. This sequence joins TRBV10-3 and TRBJ1-5; D might be TRBD1 (6 bases). Germline CDR1 ENHRY, CDR2 SYGVKD. Trimming took 3 bases from V and 4 from J, leaving 13 bases between them. The CDR3 has 15 amino acids. The CDR3 loop is CAISESGGSNQPQHF. CDR3 nucleotide sequence: TGTGCCATCAGTGAATCGGGGGGCTCTAATCAGCCCCAGCATTTT.

This clonotype showed up just a few times. The chain has TRBV3-1 and TRBJ2-1; 8 nucleotides align to TRBD2. The CDR3 is 17 residues long. V lost 1 base and J lost 7; bases outside the gene matches: 12. CDR1 and CDR2 (germline): LGHDT, YNNKEL (reference sequence). Here the CDR3 DNA reads TGTGCCAGCAGCCAAGTTGTCCAAGCGGGAGTTAGGAATGAGCAGTTCTTC. It translates to CASSQVVQAGVRNEQFF.

There are a few counts of this clonotype. The V call is TRBV4-1, the J call TRBJ2-2; no clear D gene. The germline V gene has CDR1 MGHRA and CDR2 YSYEKL. The CDR3 sequence is 13 residues long. Trimming shortened V by 0 bases and J by 6 bases, and 5 bases separated the two germline ends. CDR3 DNA sequence: TGCGCCAGCAGCCAAGATACACCCGGGGAGCTGTTTTTT. It codes for CASSQDTPGELFF.

The sample holds a few counts of this clonotype. V gene TRBV4-1 combines with J gene TRBJ2-1; 8 bases fit TRBD2. The germline CDR1 and CDR2 sequences are MGHRA and YSYEKL. V lost 4 bases and J lost 0; bases outside the gene matches: 11. The CDR3 runs to 18 residues. Here the CDR3 reads CASSPGGGLWNSYNEQFF. In DNA, the CDR3 is TGCGCCAGCAGCCCTGGCGGGGGGCTCTGGAACTCCTACAATGAGCAGTTCTTC.

About this clonotype itself: The junction differs from germline at one of its ends, possibly a read error. V is TRBV27 and J is TRBJ1-5; 11 bases line up with TRBD1. Germline V CDR1 and CDR2: MNHEY, SMNVEV (reference sequence). The CDR3 has 17 amino acids. As DNA, the CDR3 is TGTGCCAACAGTATAACGTGCGGGACAGGGGGTTATCAGCCCCAGCATTTT. As protein: CANSITCGTGGYQPQHF.

This clonotype came up a few times. The chain links TRBV12-1 to TRBJ2-5; the DNA was not used to check the table's D call, TRBD1. Gene TRBJ2-7 matches the end of the DNA better, so the J call may be wrong. TRBV12-1 is a known pseudogene. The CDR3 sequence is 14 residues long. For the CDR3, the DNA is TGTGCCAGCAGCCGCAATACCCAGGGGGCCGAGCAGTACTTC. This gives the protein CASSRNTQGAEQYF.